The next 20 T cell receptor beta chains were all read from a single sample in a study of cytomegalovirus exposure and HLA in healthy donors. Amplification used 60 Vbeta primers and 13 Jbeta primers. Generated by immunoSEQ multiplex PCR, the TCRdb table keeps only in-frame clones and is missing some. The sample holds roughly 180,000 clones, 80% to 90% seen once. Sequencing used PBMCs. All receptors derive from a man between 18 and 29 years old in good health and CMV-seropositive.

The chain links TRBV27 to TRBJ2-7; D may be TRBD1 (5 bases). Trimming removed 5 bases at V and 7 bases at J, with 12 bases between. This CDR3 has 12 residues. Germline-derived CDR1 and CDR2 are MNHEY and SMNVEV (reference sequence). CDR3 amino acids: CASSRQPDEQYF. In DNA form, the CDR3 reads TGTGCCAGCAGTCGACAGCCGGATGAGCAGTACTTC.

This clone was seen just once. The chain uses TRBV30 and TRBJ1-3; 8 bases are a match to TRBD1. V shed 5 bases, J shed 1 base, and the junction held 4 bases outside the gene matches. This CDR3 is built from 14 residues. The germline CDR1 and CDR2 sequences are GTSNPN and SVGIG (reference sequence). The CDR3 sequence is CAWDRGTSGNTIYF. CDR3 in DNA: TGTGCCTGGGACAGGGGTACTTCTGGAAACACCATATATTTT.

The chain joins TRBV9 to TRBJ1-1, with D uncertain. CDR1 SGDLS and CDR2 YYNGEE come from the germline V gene. This CDR3 spans 15 amino acids. Trimming shortened V by 4 bases and J by 4 bases, and 17 bases separated the two germline ends. This chain's CDR3 is CASSHGTREATEAFF. For the CDR3, the DNA is TGTGCCAGCAGCCACGGAACTCGGGAGGCCACTGAAGCTTTCTTT.

V gene TRBV4-1 combines with J gene TRBJ2-5; the D gene is possibly TRBD1 (6 bases). There are 14 residues in the CDR3. V was pared by 4 bases and J by 5 bases, with 14 bases between. Germline lookup yields CDR1 MGHRA and CDR2 YSYEKL. This chain's CDR3 is CASSLNRDRETQYF. The CDR3, as DNA: TGCGCCAGCAGCCTAAACAGGGATCGGGAGACCCAGTACTTC.

The rearrangement joins TRBV7-8 to TRBJ1-5; tentatively, D is TRBD1 (6 bases). The CDR3 runs to 15 residues. Germline lookup yields CDR1 SGHVS and CDR2 FQNEAQ. Trimming removed 2 bases at V and 5 bases at J, with 13 bases between. CDR3 in amino acids: CASSLSGDGYQPQHF. In DNA, the CDR3 is TGTGCCAGCAGCTTATCAGGGGACGGTTATCAGCCCCAGCATTTT.

The V and J genes are TRBV4-3 and TRBJ2-5; D is unclear. Trimming shortened V by 1 base and J by 1 base, and 13 bases separated the two germline ends. Per germline, CDR1 LGHNA and CDR2 YSLEER. There are 16 residues in the CDR3. In DNA form, the CDR3 reads TGCGCCAGCAGCCAAGGGTGGCGGAAAGCCCAAGAGACCCAGTACTTC. Translation gives CASSQGWRKAQETQYF.

The rearrangement links TRBV27 to TRBJ2-2; 8 bases line up with TRBD2. This CDR3 has 15 residues. Germline V gives CDR1 MNHEY, CDR2 SMNVEV (reference sequence). V shed 7 bases, J shed 3 bases, and the junction held 7 bases outside the gene matches. CDR3 bases: TGTGCCAGCACCCAGCGGGGGAGGTACACCGGGGAGCTGTTTTTT. Its protein is CASTQRGRYTGELFF.

The rearrangement joins TRBV5-1 to TRBJ2-3; 7 bases line up with TRBD2. Trimming took 4 bases from V and 4 from J; bases not matched to a gene: 6. This CDR3 is built from 14 residues. CDR1 SGHRS and CDR2 YFSETQ come from the germline V gene. CDR3 sequence reads: CASSATSIPDTQYF. CDR3 sequence (DNA): TGCGCCAGCAGCGCGACTAGCATCCCAGATACGCAGTATTTT. Using reference TRBV5-1 and TRBJ2-3 for the parts outside the CDR3, the full variable domain is KAGVTQTPRYLIKTRGQQVTLSCSPISGHRSVSWYQQTPGQGLQFLFEYFSETQRNKGNFPGRFSGRQFSNSRSEMNVSTLELGDSALYLCASSATSIPDTQYFGPGTRLTVL.

The chain couples TRBV10-3 to TRBJ2-7; D perhaps matches TRBD2 (6 bases). Trimming took off 10 bases at V and 6 bases at J, with 13 bases between the two ends. CDR1 is ENHRY and CDR2 is SYGVKD in the germline V gene. This CDR3 comprises 11 residues. The CDR3 DNA follows: TGTGCCACCGGGAGCTCCGGCGAGCAGTACTTC. Its translation: CATGSSGEQYF.

The rearrangement uses TRBV9 and TRBJ2-2; 12 nucleotides align to TRBD2. Germline V gene data show CDR1 as SGDLS and CDR2 as YYNGEE. The CDR3 runs to 19 residues. Trimming took 2 bases from V and 6 from J; bases not matched to a gene: 14. CDR3 nucleotide sequence: TGTGCCAGCAGCGTCAGGGGGACTCTAGCGGGGGGGCGATCCGGGGAGCTGTTTTTT. Translating it yields CASSVRGTLAGGRSGELFF.

The V call is TRBV7-2, the J call TRBJ2-5, with TRBD2 matching 8 bases. The CDR3 is 13 residues long. Germline V lookup: CDR1 SGHTA, CDR2 FQGNSA. With 5 bases clipped from V and 5 bases from J, the junction kept 4 bases outside the gene matches. CDR3 loop: CASSRGLAETQYF. The DNA of the CDR3 is TGTGCCAGCAGCCGAGGACTAGCTGAGACCCAGTACTTC.

V usage is TRBV5-6 and J usage is TRBJ1-2; 9 bases are shared with TRBD1. Germline CDR1 reads SGHDT; CDR2 reads YYEEEE. The V and J ends lost 0 bases and 7 bases, in that order; junction bases with no gene match: 4. The length of the CDR3 is 14 residues. The CDR3 bases are TGTGCCAGCAGCTTGGCTCGGACAGGGGTTGGCTACACCTTC. Translated, it gives CASSLARTGVGYTF.

The chain links TRBV5-1 to TRBJ2-1; D unclear. The CDR3 totals 13 residues. Germline V CDR1 and CDR2: SGHRS, YFSETQ. The V end lost 0 bases, the J end lost 6 bases, and 7 bases lay between the germline ends. The CDR3 coding sequence is TGCGCCAGCAGCTTGGCCCTACCCAATGAGCAGTTCTTC. As protein: CASSLALPNEQFF. The full variable domain, completed using reference TRBV5-1 and TRBJ2-1, is KAGVTQTPRYLIKTRGQQVTLSCSPISGHRSVSWYQQTPGQGLQFLFEYFSETQRNKGNFPGRFSGRQFSNSRSEMNVSTLELGDSALYLCASSLALPNEQFFGPGTRLTVL.

The V call is TRBV6-1, the J call TRBJ1-5, with no clear D. The germline V and J ends were trimmed by 5 bases and 4 bases, with 9 bases remaining between them. There are 13 residues in the CDR3. Looked up from germline, CDR1 is MNHNS and CDR2 is SASEGT. CDR3 in DNA: TGTGCCAGCAGTTCACTCGTAAATCAGCCCCAGCATTTT. Its translation: CASSSLVNQPQHF.

This chain links TRBV14 with TRBJ1-6, with D perhaps TRBD1 (6 bases). There are 14 residues in the CDR3. Germline V gene sequence: CDR1 SGHDN, CDR2 FVKESK. The V end was cut by 3 bases, the J end by 5 bases, with 8 bases between. CDR3 loop: CASSHRGNNSPLHF. CDR3 sequence (DNA): TGTGCCAGCAGCCACAGGGGAAATAATTCACCCCTCCACTTT.

The V and J genes are TRBV4-3 and TRBJ1-1; the D gene is possibly TRBD1 (6 bases). Germline V CDR1 and CDR2: LGHNA, YSLEER. Trimming took 3 bases from V and 6 from J, leaving 14 bases between them. CDR3 length: 14 residues. The CDR3 nucleotides read TGCGCCAGCAGCCAGGGCACAGGGTATTCTGAAGCTTTCTTT. This encodes CASSQGTGYSEAFF.

The chain employs TRBV7-2 and TRBJ1-6; perhaps TRBD1 as D (5 bases). Germline values: CDR1 SGHTA, CDR2 FQGNSA. The CDR3 is made up of 16 amino acids. V was cut by 1 base and J by 6 bases, with 13 bases left in between. CDR3 in DNA: TGTGCCAGCAGCTTAGACCAGGGTGGGGTTAATTCACCCCTCCACTTT. Amino acid sequence: CASSLDQGGVNSPLHF.

This clone showed up just a few times. The chain uses TRBV4-1 and TRBJ1-4, with D unclear. The ends were cut back, 4 bases at V and 5 bases at J, with 11 bases in the middle. Germline V gene lookup returns CDR1 MGHRA and CDR2 YSYEKL. The CDR3 is made up of 14 amino acids. CDR3 protein: CASSLPTGNEKLFF. DNA for the CDR3: TGCGCCAGCAGCCTCCCAACGGGGAATGAAAAACTGTTTTTT.

This clone has more than one count but fewer than ten. The chain joins TRBV5-5 to TRBJ1-5; a possible D gene is TRBD1 (6 bases). CDR1 is SGHKS and CDR2 is YYEKEE in the germline V gene (reference sequence). The CDR3 runs to 17 residues. V gave up 1 base and J gave up 0 bases, with 14 bases separating them. CDR3 amino acids: CASSLTGQSNSNQPQHF. The CDR3 nucleotides read TGTGCCAGCAGCTTGACCGGACAGTCAAATAGCAATCAGCCCCAGCATTTT.

The CDR3 spells CASQLPGGLEQYF. The CDR3 coding sequence is TGTGCCAGCCAACTCCCGGGGGGGCTTGAGCAGTACTTC. V gene TRBV5-4 combines with J gene TRBJ2-7, with 8 bases matching TRBD2. Germline loops: CDR1 SGHNT, CDR2 YYREEE (reference sequence). The V and J ends lost 7 bases and 7 bases, in that order; junction bases with no gene match: 10. This CDR3 contains 13 residues.